Shown below are 4 T cell receptor beta chains from a single sample sequenced in a study of blood T cell dynamics during melanoma immunotherapy. The time point here: week 3, after first cycle of checkpoint inhibitor. TCRdb's table, derived via immunoSEQ multiplex PCR, lists solely in-frame clones and lacks some. The sample contains under 9,500 clones, approximately 90% of which appear only once. The starting material was blood, obtained from a patient treated with checkpoint blockade. Source of these receptors: a human donor with melanoma.

The chain couples TRBV10-3 to TRBJ1-2; 8 bases align to TRBD1. The CDR3 runs to 15 residues. Losses at the gene ends were 4 bases for V and 4 bases for J; bases not matched to a gene: 8. Per germline, CDR1 ENHRY and CDR2 SYGVKD. The CDR3 DNA follows: TGTGCCATCAGTGTATCGACAGGGGAAAGCTATGGCTACACCTTC. Amino acid sequence: CAISVSTGESYGYTF.

This clone was recorded only once. The DNA for the CDR3 is TGTGCCAGCAGTGAAGGTCCTTGGACAGAAGCTTTCTTT. This translates into CASSEGPWTEAFF. V is TRBV6-1 and J is TRBJ1-1; possibly TRBD1 for D (5 bases). CDR3 size: 13 residues. V was trimmed by 1 base and J by 8 bases, leaving 11 bases between them. Germline CDR1 reads MNHNS; CDR2 reads SASEGT.

The rearrangement joins TRBV7-2 to TRBJ2-1, with 11 nucleotides matching TRBD2. CDR1 and CDR2 (germline): SGHTA, FQGNSA. The trim removed 2 bases at V and 6 bases at J, leaving 9 bases unmatched. This CDR3 spans 17 amino acids. CDR3: CASSLTTTSGSVNEQFF. The CDR3 coding sequence is TGTGCCAGCAGCTTAACAACTACTAGCGGGAGCGTCAATGAGCAGTTCTTC.

The chain couples TRBV6-1 to TRBJ1-6, with TRBD1 identical over 8 bases. Per germline, CDR1 MNHNS and CDR2 SASEGT. V lost 2 bases and J lost 7; bases outside the gene matches: 4. The CDR3 totals 15 residues. The CDR3, as DNA: TGTGCCAGCAGTGAACTGACAGGGGTAAATTCACCCCTCCACTTT. Its translation is CASSELTGVNSPLHF.